This T cell receptor (beta chain) was documented in a study of post-analysis software for immune sequencing data. V was pared by 3 bases and J by 1 base, with 13 bases between. Looked up from germline, CDR1 is SGHRS and CDR2 is YFSETQ. The CDR3 totals 15 residues. The study, taken as a whole, reports: Roughly 5 TRBV segments occurring more often in patients than controls included TRBV5-6, TRBV5-1 and TRBV20-1.

cDNA libraries of TCR beta carried unique molecular identifiers. TCRdb re-analysed the PCR reads in MiXCR, keeping a single row per CDR3 protein. Of roughly 540,000 distinct CDR3 sequences listed, around 34% are singletons. About this clonotype: What it binds is unknown.

This TCR was sampled from a girl under 18 with multiple sclerosis. The genes are TRBV5-1 and TRBJ1-1; D gene unclear. The sequencing input was blood. This CDR3 is CASSSTWTENTEAFF. CDR3 in DNA: TGCGCCAGCAGCTCTACCTGGACGGAGAACACTGAAGCTTTCTTT.